The text below deals with one T cell receptor (beta chain). These data come from a study of T cells expressing NK-cell markers. TCRdb re-analyzed the 5' RACE reads; it lists each CDR3 protein once, without DNA. Its table records a few hundred thousand distinct CDR3 sequences. This TCR derives from a man aged 18-70 years in good health. The sequenced sample consisted of blood T cells: a sorted CD56 or NKG2C T cell subset, CD4+ or CD8+ T cells, or bulk PBMC T cells (not recorded which).

The CDR3 sequence: CASSYQESVGYEQYF. V gene TRBV6-2 or TRBV6-3 combines with J gene TRBJ2-7. The CDR3 runs to 15 residues. Germline values: CDR1 MNHEY, CDR2 SVGEGT.